The T cell receptor (beta chain) described here comes from a study of a mutant IDH1 vaccine in newly diagnosed glioma. At the level of the study: Vaccine dosing followed radiotherapy by 4-6 weeks, or accompanied temozolomide cycles. Patients under treatment included roughly 62% males and roughly 40% females and had a mean age of approximately 40 years. It was radiotherapy, temozolomide, or both that patients received previously, with most receiving both.

Notes on this clone: No antigen is known for it.

Described time point: week 23, last vaccination. Mutant IDH1 20-mer peptide, at 300 ug, made up each vaccine dose, with topical imiquimod. V was cut by 4 bases and J by 0 bases, with 10 bases left in between. The germline V gene encodes CDR1 SEHNR and CDR2 FQNEAQ (reference sequence). The CDR3 length is 15 residues. Sequencing was performed with immunoSEQ multiplex PCR; in TCRdb, only in-frame clones are kept and a portion is missing. The profile shows about 54,000 clones, roughly 80% of them singletons. This specimen consisted of PBMCs, obtained from a glioma patient whose treatment included an IDH1 peptide vaccine. This TCR came from a middle-aged man with glioma. V and J are TRBV7-9 and TRBJ1-3, with a possible D match to TRBD1 (5 bases). CDR3 in DNA: TGTGCCAGCAGCTATGGGGGTGCCTCTGGAAACACCATATATTTT. Residues: CASSYGGASGNTIYF.